These 24 T cell receptor beta chains were all obtained from the same sample, sequenced in a study of response to subunit inactivated influenza vaccine. Via MiXCR, TCRdb re-called the RT-PCR reads, giving one row per CDR3 protein. The repertoire holds roughly 700,000 distinct CDR3 sequences, with about a sixth as singletons. This sample comprised PBMCs from blood, obtained 11 to 12 days after vaccination. Receptor source: a man aged 50-59 years who received an inactivated influenza vaccine.

This clonotype was observed a handful of times. The chain is built from TRBV5-1 and TRBJ1-6, with D perhaps matching TRBD1 (5 bases). CDR3 length equals 16 residues. Germline V gene lookup returns CDR1 SGHRS and CDR2 YFSETQ. The germline V and J ends were trimmed by 0 bases and 9 bases, with 16 bases remaining between them. The CDR3 here is CASSLAGTALGSPLHF. The CDR3 DNA reads TGCGCCAGCAGCTTGGCCGGGACGGCCCTGGGTTCACCCCTCCACTTT.

This clonotype was observed a handful of times. The V gene is TRBV20-1, the J gene TRBJ2-5; no clear D. CDR3 size: 12 residues. Germline CDR1 DFQATT, CDR2 SNEGSKA (reference sequence). V was trimmed by 1 base and J by 4 bases, leaving 7 bases between them. In DNA form, the CDR3 reads TGCAGTGCTAGAGTCGCATCAGAGACCCAGTACTTC. Encoded protein: CSARVASETQYF.

This clonotype was counted only a few times. This chain uses TRBV7-2 with TRBJ2-1; D is tentatively TRBD1 or TRBD2 (5 bases each). The V gene's germline CDR1 is SGHTA and CDR2 FQGNSA. The CDR3 is 15 amino acids. The V end lost 1 base, the J end lost 13 bases, and 20 bases lay between the germline ends. The CDR3 nucleotides read TGTGCCAGCAGCTTAGTTGGGGTGGAGGCTGGGGCCCAGTTCTTC. This codes for CASSLVGVEAGAQFF.

This clonotype was counted a few times. The DNA of the CDR3 is TGCGCCAGCAGCCAAGTTGGGGGTGGTCATGAGCAGTTCTTC. Its protein is CASSQVGGGHEQFF. The V gene is TRBV4-3, the J gene TRBJ2-1; D may be TRBD1 or TRBD2 (5 bases each). V was shortened by 1 base and J by 8 bases, with 12 bases between the two germline ends. CDR3 size: 14 residues. CDR1 is LGHNA and CDR2 is YSLEER in the germline V gene.

This clonotype was counted between two and nine times. This rearrangement joins TRBV4-2 to TRBJ2-3, with 8 bases fitting TRBD2. The CDR3 spans 15 residues. Losses at the gene ends were 0 bases for V and 4 bases for J; bases not matched to a gene: 3. In germline, CDR1 is LGHNA, CDR2 YNFKEQ. DNA for the CDR3: TGTGCCAGCAGCCAAGATCCGGGGGGGCCAGATACGCAGTATTTT. Translated, it gives CASSQDPGGPDTQYF.

V usage is TRBV12-3 or TRBV12-4 and J usage is TRBJ2-2, with D perhaps matching TRBD1 (5 bases). The CDR3 loop spans 16 amino acids. V dropped 8 bases and J dropped 4 bases, with 20 bases sitting between them. In nucleotides, the CDR3 is TGTGCCAGCCTGCAGGGTCGGTACATCACCACCGGGGAGCTGTTTTTT. Its translation: CASLQGRYITTGELFF.

The CDR3 spells CASSPRSPDTYEQYF. For the CDR3, the DNA is TGTGCCAGCAGCCCGCGTAGCCCGGACACCTACGAGCAGTACTTC. This chain links TRBV11-2 with TRBJ2-7, with D perhaps matching TRBD1 (5 bases). Germline V gene lookup returns CDR1 SGHAT and CDR2 FQNNGV. V lost 5 bases, J lost 2 bases, and 16 bases lay in between. CDR3 size: 15 residues.

This chain connects TRBV7-9 to TRBJ2-1; D is possibly TRBD1 (6 bases). The CDR3 is made up of 15 amino acids. CDR1 SEHNR and CDR2 FQNEAQ come from the germline V gene (reference sequence). With 5 bases removed from V and 9 bases from J, the gap between germline ends came to 20 bases. The CDR3 sequence is CASSIRQARFSEQFF. CDR3 nucleotides: TGTGCCAGCAGCATTCGACAGGCGAGGTTCAGTGAGCAGTTCTTC.

V is TRBV4-2 and J is TRBJ2-7; perhaps D is TRBD1 or TRBD2 (5 bases each). Trimming removed 1 base from V and 7 bases from J, with 11 bases in between. CDR1 LGHNA and CDR2 YNFKEQ come from the germline V gene. The CDR3 runs 13 residues. The CDR3: CASSQVRGEEQYF. CDR3 sequence (DNA): TGTGCCAGCAGCCAAGTCAGAGGGGAAGAGCAGTACTTC.

In DNA, the CDR3 is TGTGCCAGCAGGCCGGGACTAGCGGGAGGACCGCAGTACTTC. It encodes CASRPGLAGGPQYF. The rearrangement joins TRBV12-3 or TRBV12-4 to TRBJ2-7; TRBD2 matches at 15 bases. The J segment lost 9 bases and the V segment lost 6 bases, leaving 6 bases of the junction unmatched. The CDR3 has 14 amino acids.

There are a few counts of this clonotype. The V call is TRBV28, the J call TRBJ2-1; 8 bases agree with TRBD2. The germline V gene encodes CDR1 MDHEN and CDR2 SYDVKM. V shed 4 bases, J shed 0 bases, and the junction held 14 bases outside the gene matches. CDR3 length: 19 residues. The CDR3 DNA is TGTGCCAGCAGTTCACCGGGACTAGGGAGTTTGGGCTCCTACAATGAGCAGTTCTTC. The encoded protein is CASSSPGLGSLGSYNEQFF.

The chain is built from TRBV30 and TRBJ2-5; D not certain. Germline loops: CDR1 GTSNPN, CDR2 SVGIG (reference sequence). The CDR3 sequence is 14 residues long. The V and J ends lost 0 bases and 2 bases respectively, with 10 bases between them. The CDR3 spells CAWSVGISQETQYF. For the CDR3, the DNA is TGTGCCTGGAGTGTAGGTATTAGTCAAGAGACCCAGTACTTC. Full variable domain (rest looked up from reference TRBV30 and TRBJ2-5): SQTIHQWPATLVQPVGSPLSLECTVEGTSNPNLYWYRQAAGRGLQLLFYSVGIGQISSEVPQNLSASRPQDRQFILSSKKLLLSDSGFYLCAWSVGISQETQYFGPGTRLLVL.

This clonotype has more than one count but fewer than ten. The V and J genes are TRBV24-1 and TRBJ2-1, with 8 bases lining up with TRBD1. CDR3 length equals 16 residues. Unmatched junction bases numbered 6, after V lost 0 bases and J lost 6 bases. The germline CDR1 and CDR2 sequences are KGHDR and SFDVKD. CDR3 DNA sequence: TGTGCCACCAGTGATTTGGGACAGGGATCTGTCAATGAGCAGTTCTTC. It codes for CATSDLGQGSVNEQFF.

The V and J genes are TRBV20-1 and TRBJ2-1, with 7 positions matching TRBD1. The ends lost 0 bases at V and 4 bases at J; junction bases unmatched: 6. This CDR3 is 15 amino acids long. Germline CDR1 reads DFQATT; CDR2 reads SNEGSKA (reference sequence). The CDR3 region has the DNA TGCAGTGCTAGAGATCGGGACAGAGCGTACAATGAGCAGTTCTTC. Amino acid sequence: CSARDRDRAYNEQFF.

This clonotype was recorded many times. The chain recombines TRBV7-9 with TRBJ2-1; D call uncertain. Trimming left V 0 bases short and J 0 bases short, with 6 bases between. This CDR3 is 15 amino acids long. CDR1 SEHNR and CDR2 FQNEAQ come from the germline V gene (reference sequence). Here the CDR3 reads CASSLAGYSYNEQFF. CDR3 bases: TGTGCCAGCAGCTTAGCTGGTTACTCCTACAATGAGCAGTTCTTC.

This clonotype was recorded at least ten times. The chain employs TRBV29-1 and TRBJ2-7; D may be TRBD1 (6 bases). Trimming took off 5 bases at V and 6 bases at J, with 20 bases between the two ends. This CDR3 is built from 14 residues. The germline CDR1 and CDR2 sequences are SQVTM and ANQGSEA. In DNA form, the CDR3 reads TGCAGCGTTAAAAGTTCCACAGGGAATGGCGAGCAGTACTTC. Translated: CSVKSSTGNGEQYF.

This clonotype has more than one count but fewer than ten. The chain links TRBV29-1 to TRBJ1-3; D is perhaps TRBD1 (6 bases). The germline V and J ends were trimmed by 6 bases and 0 bases, with 12 bases remaining between them. Germline lookup yields CDR1 SQVTM and CDR2 ANQGSEA. The CDR3 length is 14 residues. The CDR3 bases are TGCAGCGTCAGTAGGGGGGACTCTGGAAACACCATATATTTT. Translating it yields CSVSRGDSGNTIYF.

This clonotype was found a few times. This chain uses TRBV5-1 with TRBJ1-1; no reliable D call. The V gene lost 2 bases and the J gene lost 4 bases, with 15 bases spanning the gap. From germline, CDR1 is SGHRS and CDR2 YFSETQ. The CDR3 extends over 15 amino acids. The CDR3 loop is CASSLSSQASTEAFF. CDR3 sequence (DNA): TGCGCCAGCAGCTTATCTTCCCAGGCAAGCACTGAAGCTTTCTTT.

The rearrangement uses TRBV20-1 and TRBJ1-6; 7 bases fit TRBD1. Per germline, CDR1 DFQATT and CDR2 SNEGSKA (reference sequence). Unmatched junction bases numbered 9, after V lost 3 bases and J lost 7 bases. This CDR3 has 15 amino acids. In DNA form, the CDR3 reads TGCAGTGCTAGCCTAGGGGGCGCGGGCAATTCACCCCTCCACTTT. Its protein product is CSASLGGAGNSPLHF.

Many counts were recorded for this clonotype. The gene calls are TRBV14 and TRBJ2-1, with 11 bases matching TRBD2. CDR3 length: 14 residues. Germline assignment: CDR1 SGHDN and CDR2 FVKESK. J gave up 8 bases and V 1 base, and 1 base lay outside the gene matches. The CDR3 DNA follows: TGTGCCAGCAGCCAAGGGGGACTAGCGGATGAGCAGTTCTTC. It specifies CASSQGGLADEQFF. The entire variable domain, with the rest obtained from reference TRBV14 and TRBJ2-1, is as follows: EAGVTQFPSHSVIEKGQTVTLRCDPISGHDNLYWYRRVMGKEIKFLLHFVKESKQDESGMPNNRFLAERTGGTYSTLKVQPAELEDSGVYFCASSQGGLADEQFFGPGTRLTVL.

This clonotype was detected only a few times. The J gene is TRBJ1-5, the V gene TRBV4-1; D is unclear. Germline CDR1 reads MGHRA; CDR2 reads YSYEKL. The CDR3 is 15 amino acids. Trimming cost V 0 bases and J 3 bases, with 9 bases left between them. The DNA for the CDR3 is TGCGCCAGCAGCCAAGACGACGGGTTCAATCAGCCCCAGCATTTT. Its translation: CASSQDDGFNQPQHF.

This clonotype was observed a handful of times. The chain is built from TRBV4-3 and TRBJ2-3; the match to TRBD2 covers 9 bases. Germline V gene data show CDR1 as LGHNA and CDR2 as YSLEER. CDR3 length equals 17 residues. Trimming removed 1 base from V and 8 bases from J; junction bases left unmatched: 13. The CDR3 DNA reads TGCGCCAGCAGCCAAGTAGAGCCTAGCGGGAAGAAGGGTACGCAGTATTTT. It yields the protein CASSQVEPSGKKGTQYF.

V usage is TRBV7-6 and J usage is TRBJ2-5; a possible D gene is TRBD1 (7 bases). CDR1 SGHVS and CDR2 FNYEAQ come from the germline V gene. Deletions cut 1 base from V and 5 bases from J, with 23 bases between. The CDR3 covers 18 residues. CDR3 region: CASSLEIIVAGGGETQYF. The CDR3 nucleotides are TGTGCCAGCAGCTTAGAGATTATTGTGGCAGGGGGAGGTGAGACCCAGTACTTC.

This clonotype was counted ten times or more. V usage is TRBV7-3 and J usage is TRBJ2-3; 11 nucleotides line up with TRBD2. J lost 4 bases, V lost 9 bases, and 9 bases had no gene match. Germline V gene sequence: CDR1 SGHTA, CDR2 FQGTGA. The CDR3 totals 15 residues. The CDR3 bases are TGTGCCAGTTCGCCCGGGACTAGCGGACCAGATACGCAGTATTTT. As protein: CASSPGTSGPDTQYF. The whole variable domain, filled in from reference TRBV7-3 and TRBJ2-3, reads GAGVSQTPSNKVTEKGKYVELRCDPISGHTALYWYRQSLGQGPEFLIYFQGTGAADDSGLPNDRFFAVRPEGSVSTLKIQRTERGDSAVYLCASSPGTSGPDTQYFGPGTRLTVL.